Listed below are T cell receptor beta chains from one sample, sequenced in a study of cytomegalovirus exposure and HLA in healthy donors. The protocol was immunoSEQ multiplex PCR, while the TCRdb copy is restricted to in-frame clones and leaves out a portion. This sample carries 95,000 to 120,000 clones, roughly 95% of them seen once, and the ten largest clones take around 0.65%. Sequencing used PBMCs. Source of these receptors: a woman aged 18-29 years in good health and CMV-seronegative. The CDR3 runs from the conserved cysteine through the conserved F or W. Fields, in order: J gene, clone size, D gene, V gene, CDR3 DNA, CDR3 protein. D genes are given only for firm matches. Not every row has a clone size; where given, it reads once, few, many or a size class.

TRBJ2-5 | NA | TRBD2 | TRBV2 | TGTGCCAGCAGTGAGACTAGCCGGCCGGAGACCCAGTACTTC | CASSETSRPETQYF
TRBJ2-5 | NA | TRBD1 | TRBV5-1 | TGCGCCAGCAGTCTCGACAGGGGGCAGGAAGAGACCCAGTACTTC | CASSLDRGQEETQYF
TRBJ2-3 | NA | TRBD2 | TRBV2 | TGTGCCAGCTTCGGGGGGACAGATACGCAGTATTTT | CASFGGTDTQYF
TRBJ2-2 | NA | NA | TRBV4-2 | TGTGCCAGCAGCCAACTAGCCGGGAACACCGGGGAGCTGTTTTTT | CASSQLAGNTGELFF
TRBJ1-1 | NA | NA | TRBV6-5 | TGTGCCAGCAGTTACGATGGCACCCTGAACACTGAAGCTTTCTTT | CASSYDGTLNTEAFF
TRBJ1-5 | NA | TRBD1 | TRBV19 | TGTGCCAGTAGTGGCGGGACAGGGGGCCCAACTAGCAATCAGCCCCAGCATTTT | CASSGGTGGPTSNQPQHF
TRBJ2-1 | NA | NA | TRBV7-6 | TGTGCCAGCAGCTTAGTACGCGAGTCCAAGGGACAATTCTACAATGAGCAGTTCTTC | CASSLVRESKGQFYNEQFF
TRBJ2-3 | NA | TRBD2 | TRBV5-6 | TGTGCCAGCAGCCACAGGACTAGCGGGGACACAGATACGCAGTATTTT | CASSHRTSGDTDTQYF
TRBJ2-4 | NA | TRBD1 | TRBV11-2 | TGTGCCAGCAGCCCCGAGAGGGGGCAGGGAAACATTCAGTACTTC | CASSPERGQGNIQYF
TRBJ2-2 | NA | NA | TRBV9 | TGTGCCAGCGGGCCAAGATCGAACACCGGGGAGCTGTTTTTT | CASGPRSNTGELFF
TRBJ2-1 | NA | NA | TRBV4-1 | TGCGCCAGCGAATCTTTCCGGGGTGAATCCTACAATGAGCAGTTCTTC | CASESFRGESYNEQFF
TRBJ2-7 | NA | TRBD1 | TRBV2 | TGTGCCAGCAGTGACCCATCGGGACAGGGCTTCCACTACGAGCAGTACTTC | CASSDPSGQGFHYEQYF
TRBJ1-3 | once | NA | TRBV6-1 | TGTGCCAGCAGTGGGGCGCGAGGGTGGGCCTCTGGAAACACCATATATTTT | CASSGARGWASGNTIYF
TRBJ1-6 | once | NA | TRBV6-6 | TGTGCCAGCAGTTACTCTAATAATTCACCCCTCCACTTT | CASSYSNNSPLHF
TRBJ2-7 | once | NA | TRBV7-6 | TGTGCCAGCAGCTACAACTACGAGCAGTACTTC | CASSYNYEQYF
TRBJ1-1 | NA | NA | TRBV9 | TGTGCCAGCAGTTCCCTCCAGGGGTCCACTGAAGCTTTCTTT | CASSSLQGSTEAFF
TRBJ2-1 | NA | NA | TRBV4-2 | TGTGCCAGCAGCCAAGGGCTGAGGGGCGGGGAGGACTACAATGAGCAGTTCTTC | CASSQGLRGGEDYNEQFF
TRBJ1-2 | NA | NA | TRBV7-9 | TGTGCCAGCAGCTTAGTCCTAATGGGACACCGCTATGGCTACACCTTC | CASSLVLMGHRYGYTF
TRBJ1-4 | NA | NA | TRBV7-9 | TGTGCCAGCAGCTTATTAAGCGGACGGGCTAATGAAAAACTGTTTTTT | CASSLLSGRANEKLFF
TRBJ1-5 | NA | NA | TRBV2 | TGTGCCAGCAGTCTCTATGGCAATCAGCCCCAGCATTTT | CASSLYGNQPQHF
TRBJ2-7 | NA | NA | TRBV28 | TGTGCCAGCAGGGACCACAGGGCGCAGTACTTC | CASRDHRAQYF
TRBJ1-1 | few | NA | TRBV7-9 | TGTGCCAGCAGCCTCCAGATTCACACTGAAGCTTTCTTT | CASSLQIHTEAFF
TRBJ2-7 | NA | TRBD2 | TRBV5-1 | TGCGCCAGCAGCTGGACCAAAGCGGGGGACACCTACGAGCAGTACTTC | CASSWTKAGDTYEQYF
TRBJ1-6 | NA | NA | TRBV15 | TGTGCCACACAGGGAGTCGCTAATTCACCCCTCCACTTT | CATQGVANSPLHF
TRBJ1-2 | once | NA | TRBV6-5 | TGTGCCAGCAGTTATGGGAGGGGCTACACCTTC | CASSYGRGYTF
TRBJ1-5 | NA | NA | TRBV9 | TGTGCCAGCAGCCCCAGTTATAGCAATCAGCCCCAGCATTTT | CASSPSYSNQPQHF
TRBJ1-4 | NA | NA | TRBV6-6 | TGTGCCAGCAGTTACTCTTATGCAACTAATGAAAAACTGTTTTTT | CASSYSYATNEKLFF
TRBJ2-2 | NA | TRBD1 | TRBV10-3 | TGTGCCATCAGTGAGTTGGGCCAGGGGGCGACCGGGGAGCTGTTTTTT | CAISELGQGATGELFF
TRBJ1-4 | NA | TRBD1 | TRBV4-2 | TGTGCCAGCAGCCAGGTCAGACAGGGAGAAAATGAAAAACTGTTTTTT | CASSQVRQGENEKLFF
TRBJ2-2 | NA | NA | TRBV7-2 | TGTGCCAGCAGCCTTCTCACCGGGGAGCTGTTTTTT | CASSLLTGELFF
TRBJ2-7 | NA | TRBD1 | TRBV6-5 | TGTGCCAGCAGTTACTCCTCGGACAGGGTATCCTACGAGCAGTACTTC | CASSYSSDRVSYEQYF
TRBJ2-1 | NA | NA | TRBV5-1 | TGCGCCAGCACCCGGAGCAGCTCCTACAATGAGCAGTTCTTC | CASTRSSSYNEQFF
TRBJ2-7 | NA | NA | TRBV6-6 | TGTGCCAGCAGTTTTCTTACAGGGACCTACGAGCAGTACTTC | CASSFLTGTYEQYF
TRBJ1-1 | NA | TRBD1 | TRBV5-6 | TGTGCCAGCAGCTGGGACAGGGGCGAAGCTTTCTTT | CASSWDRGEAFF
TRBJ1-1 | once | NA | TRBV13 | TGTGCCAGCAGCCCATCGGGCCCGGGGGCTTTCTTT | CASSPSGPGAFF
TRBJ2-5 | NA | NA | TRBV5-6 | TGTGCCAGCAGCTTGGAGCGCAGGGGAGGGCGAGAGACCCAGTACTTC | CASSLERRGGRETQYF
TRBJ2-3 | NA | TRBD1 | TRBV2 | TGTGCCAGCAGTGAAGATGGGACAGGGGAAGATACGCAGTATTTT | CASSEDGTGEDTQYF
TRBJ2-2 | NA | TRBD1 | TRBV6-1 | TGTGCCAGCAGTCCCGCCCTGGACAGGGGTCGGGAGCTGTTTTTT | CASSPALDRGRELFF
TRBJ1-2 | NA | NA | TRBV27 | TGTGCCAGCAGTTTATCGCGCGGGGGTTCCTATGGCTACACCTTC | CASSLSRGGSYGYTF
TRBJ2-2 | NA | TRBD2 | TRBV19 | TGTGCCAGTAGTACCGGACTAGCAAGCGGGGAGCTGTTTTTT | CASSTGLASGELFF
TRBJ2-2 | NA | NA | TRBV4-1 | TGCGCCAGCAGCCAAGATCATCCTTGGACAATTAACACCGGGGAGCTGTTTTTT | CASSQDHPWTINTGELFF
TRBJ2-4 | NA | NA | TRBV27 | TGTGCCAGCAGTTTATCTAGAGGCCCAGCTATAATTCAGTACTTC | CASSLSRGPAIIQYF
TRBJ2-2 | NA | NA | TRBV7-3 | TGTGCCAGCAGCCTGGTAGCGTACACCGGGGAGCTGTTTTTT | CASSLVAYTGELFF
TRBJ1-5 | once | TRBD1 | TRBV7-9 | TGTGCCAGCAGCTTGTCGGGACAGGGGGAAAATCAGCCCCAGCATTTT | CASSLSGQGENQPQHF
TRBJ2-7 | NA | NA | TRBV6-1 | TGTGCCAGCAGTGAAACTTCGACATTCCACACTGACGAGCAGTACTTC | CASSETSTFHTDEQYF
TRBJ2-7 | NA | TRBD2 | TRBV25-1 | TGTGCCAGCGGACAGACTAGCGTGTACGAGCAGTACTTC | CASGQTSVYEQYF
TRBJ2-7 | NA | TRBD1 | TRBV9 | TGTGCCAGCAGCTCTCGACAGGGGGATGACGAGCAGTACTTC | CASSSRQGDDEQYF
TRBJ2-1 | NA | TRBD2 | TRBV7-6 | TGTGCCAGCAGCTTGGGACTAGCGGGCCCCTTATACAATGAGCAGTTCTTC | CASSLGLAGPLYNEQFF
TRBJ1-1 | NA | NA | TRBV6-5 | TGTGCCAGCAGTTACCTCCAGGATCTGAACACTGAAGCTTTCTTT | CASSYLQDLNTEAFF
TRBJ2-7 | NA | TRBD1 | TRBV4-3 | TGCGCCAGCAGCCAAGATTTCCAAAAATTCCGTAATCACAGGGGATTTTTTTACGAGCAGTACTTC | CASSQDFQKFRNHRGFFYEQYF